Shown below are 22 T cell receptor beta chains from a single sample sequenced in a study of beta chain features in type 1 diabetes. All of the isolated RNA was reverse transcribed, so expressed TCRB transcripts were sequenced. Assay: immunoSEQ multiplex PCR; the TCRdb copy retains only in-frame clones and omits some. The repertoire includes some 150,000 clones, roughly a tenth of them detected once, and approximately 1.3% sits in the top ten. The sample was naive CD4+ T cells from blood. These receptors were taken from a man younger than 35 in good health.

The chain joins TRBV18 to TRBJ1-2, with 7 bases matching TRBD1. The V segment lost 5 bases and the J segment 5 bases; nucleotides outside the gene matches: 5. The CDR3 sequence is 13 residues long. The V gene's germline CDR1 is KGHSH and CDR2 LQKENI. The CDR3 reads CASSIDRDYGYTF. The CDR3 DNA reads as TGTGCCAGCTCAATCGACAGGGATTATGGCTACACCTTC.

In its sample, this clone was seen many times. The chain carries TRBV28 and TRBJ2-1; TRBD1 matches 9 bases. CDR3 size: 16 residues. The trim removed 4 bases at V and 6 bases at J, leaving 10 bases unmatched. Germline-derived CDR1 and CDR2 are MDHEN and SYDVKM. DNA of the CDR3: TGTGCCAGCAGTTCGACCCGGGACAGGGATATCAATGAGCAGTTCTTC. It translates to CASSSTRDRDINEQFF. Using reference TRBV28 and TRBJ2-1 for the parts outside the CDR3, the full variable domain is DVKVTQSSRYLVKRTGEKVFLECVQDMDHENMFWYRQDPGLGLRLIYFSYDVKMKEKGDIPEGYSVSREKKERFSLILESASTNQTSMYLCASSSTRDRDINEQFFGPGTRLTVL.

Only a few counts were recorded for this clone. The chain employs TRBV7-8 and TRBJ2-3; no reliable D call. Germline V gives CDR1 SGHVS, CDR2 FQNEAQ. The CDR3 extends over 14 amino acids. V lost 3 bases, J lost 0 bases, and 7 bases lay in between. This CDR3 reads CASSLVTSTDTQYF. The CDR3 DNA sequence: TGTGCCAGCAGCTTGGTGACTAGCACAGATACGCAGTATTTT.

This clone has a handful of counts. The chain is built from TRBV18 and TRBJ1-2; D is unresolved. Germline V lookup: CDR1 KGHSH, CDR2 LQKENI. This CDR3 region has 13 residues. Trimming took off 3 bases at V and 6 bases at J, with 11 bases between the two ends. CDR3 sequence reads: CASSPYYPDGYTF. CDR3 DNA: TGTGCCAGCTCACCGTATTATCCGGATGGCTACACCTTC.

The gene calls are TRBV4-1 and TRBJ2-2; 8 nucleotides line up with TRBD1. The CDR3 covers 17 residues. After removal of 4 bases from V and 2 bases from J, the junction contained 9 bases not matched to a gene. The V gene's germline CDR1 is MGHRA and CDR2 YSYEKL. The CDR3 DNA sequence: TGCGCCAGCAGCCCCGTCCAGGGGGCGTACAACACCGGGGAGCTGTTTTTT. This encodes CASSPVQGAYNTGELFF.

This clone showed up many times. V and J are TRBV30 and TRBJ2-3; tentatively, D is TRBD1 (5 bases). This CDR3 comprises 13 residues. Trimming took off 0 bases at V and 5 bases at J, with 9 bases between the two ends. The germline V gene has CDR1 GTSNPN and CDR2 SVGIG (reference sequence). The CDR3 nucleotides read TGTGCCTGGAGTGTAGGGGCAGTAGATACGCAGTATTTT. Encoded protein: CAWSVGAVDTQYF.

This clone was seen only a few times. The chain combines TRBV12-5 with TRBJ2-5; TRBD2 matches at 7 bases. Germline loops: CDR1 LGHNT, CDR2 FRNRAP. V was pared by 1 base and J by 1 base, with 3 bases of the junction left unmatched. The CDR3 is 15 residues long. The CDR3 region is CASGLGGTIQETQYF. CDR3 coding DNA: TGTGCTAGTGGTTTGGGAGGGACTATCCAAGAGACCCAGTACTTC.

The gene calls are TRBV5-1 and TRBJ2-7; maybe TRBD2 (6 bases). Per the germline V gene, CDR1 is SGHRS and CDR2 is YFSETQ. V lost 7 bases and J 2 bases, leaving 16 bases between the germline ends. The CDR3 sequence is 14 residues long. The CDR3 region is CASFPGGETYEQYF. In DNA, the CDR3 is TGCGCCAGCTTCCCAGGCGGGGAAACCTACGAGCAGTACTTC. Combining the CDR3 with reference TRBV5-1 and TRBJ2-7 gives the whole variable domain KAGVTQTPRYLIKTRGQQVTLSCSPISGHRSVSWYQQTPGQGLQFLFEYFSETQRNKGNFPGRFSGRQFSNSRSEMNVSTLELGDSALYLCASFPGGETYEQYFGPGTRLTVT.

The CDR3 loop reads CASRRTGGSTGELFF. The CDR3 nucleotides read TGTGCCAGCAGACGAACAGGGGGGAGCACCGGGGAGCTGTTTTTT. V and J are TRBV6-1 and TRBJ2-2, with TRBD1 matching over 8 bases. J gave up 4 bases and V 6 bases, and 7 bases lay outside the gene matches. The CDR3 covers 15 residues. CDR1 and CDR2 from the germline V gene are MNHNS and SASEGT.

This clone came up a few times. V is TRBV2 and J is TRBJ2-3, with 7 nucleotides matching TRBD1. The CDR3 sequence is 15 residues long. CDR1 and CDR2 from the germline V gene are SNHLY and FYNNEI. V lost 4 bases, J lost 2 bases, and 6 bases stayed unmatched. This CDR3 reads CASSVDRDDTDTQYF. The DNA for the CDR3 is TGTGCCAGCAGTGTTGACAGGGATGACACAGATACGCAGTATTTT.

This clone was seen a few times. The chain links TRBV4-2 to TRBJ2-7; a possible D gene is TRBD2 (6 bases). Trimming removed 3 bases from V and 2 bases from J, with 11 bases in between. CDR1 is LGHNA, CDR2 YNFKEQ, per germline. The length of the CDR3 is 14 residues. CDR3 protein: CASSQRDGTYEQYF. DNA of the CDR3: TGTGCCAGCAGCCAGCGGGACGGCACCTACGAGCAGTACTTC.

The V call is TRBV19, the J call TRBJ2-6, with 7 bases that match TRBD2. The V gene's germline CDR1 is LNHDA and CDR2 SQIVND (reference sequence). This CDR3 has 16 residues. Trimming at V came to 7 bases and at J to 4 bases, leaving 10 bases not matched to a gene. DNA of the CDR3: TGTGCCAGTAACCGGAGGGGAGGGTTGGGGGCCAACGTCCTGACTTTC. Residues: CASNRRGGLGANVLTF.

The CDR3, as DNA: TGTGCCAGCAGCTTACCGGGCGGGGGTGAGACCCAGTACTTC. Its protein product is CASSLPGGGETQYF. The rearrangement uses TRBV7-2 and TRBJ2-5; 7 bases line up with TRBD2. V trimming: 2 bases; J trimming: 5 bases; junction bases outside the gene matches: 5. The CDR3 is 14 amino acids. The germline V gene has CDR1 SGHTA and CDR2 FQGNSA.

This clone came up a few times. The CDR3 protein is CASIPTGQNTEAFF. The CDR3 bases are TGTGCCAGCATCCCGACAGGTCAAAACACTGAAGCTTTCTTT. V gene TRBV7-2 combines with J gene TRBJ1-1; a weak D match, TRBD1 (6 bases). Germline CDR1 SGHTA, CDR2 FQGNSA. This CDR3 comprises 14 residues. V was shortened by 7 bases and J by 2 bases, with 14 bases between the two germline ends.

This clone was seen more than once but under ten times. The rearrangement joins TRBV27 to TRBJ1-4; tentatively, D is TRBD1 (6 bases). The CDR3 runs 15 residues. The germline V gene has CDR1 MNHEY and CDR2 SMNVEV (reference sequence). V was cut by 2 bases and J by 1 base, with 8 bases left in between. CDR3 in amino acids: CASSLLQGTNEKLFF. The CDR3 coding sequence is TGTGCCAGCAGTTTACTACAGGGAACTAATGAAAAACTGTTTTTT.

A few counts support this clone. The chain recombines TRBV7-9 with TRBJ2-3, with TRBD1 identical over 7 bases. V dropped 4 bases and J dropped 0; count of bases not matched to a gene: 7. Germline V lookup: CDR1 SEHNR, CDR2 FQNEAQ (reference sequence). The CDR3 sequence is 16 residues long. The CDR3, as DNA: TGTGCCAGCAGCTACGGACAGGTTACGAGCACAGATACGCAGTATTTT. Translation: CASSYGQVTSTDTQYF. The entire variable domain, with the rest obtained from reference TRBV7-9 and TRBJ2-3, is as follows: DTGVSQNPRHKITKRGQNVTFRCDPISEHNRLYWYRQTLGQGPEFLTYFQNEAQLEKSRLLSDRFSAERPKGSFSTLEIQRTEQGDSAMYLCASSYGQVTSTDTQYFGPGTRLTVL.

The V call is TRBV18, the J call TRBJ2-1; tentatively, D is TRBD1 (5 bases). V lost 2 bases to trimming and J lost 0 bases, with 11 bases between them. The germline V gene encodes CDR1 KGHSH and CDR2 LQKENI. The CDR3 totals 16 residues. The CDR3 nucleotides are TGTGCCAGCTCACCAGGCCGACAGAGCTCCTACAATGAGCAGTTCTTC. Translation: CASSPGRQSSYNEQFF. Full variable domain (rest looked up from reference TRBV18 and TRBJ2-1): NAGVMQNPRHLVRRRGQEARLRCSPMKGHSHVYWYRQLPEEGLKFMVYLQKENIIDESGMPKERFSAEFPKEGPSILRIQQVVRGDSAAYFCASSPGRQSSYNEQFFGPGTRLTVL.

The CDR3 coding sequence is TGTGCCAGCAGCTTAAGGGGGAGCTCCTACAATGAGCAGTTCTTC. It yields the protein CASSLRGSSYNEQFF. V and J are TRBV7-6 and TRBJ2-1; possible D gene TRBD1, 6 bases. This CDR3 spans 15 amino acids. CDR1 and CDR2 from the germline V gene are SGHVS and FNYEAQ. V was pared by 2 bases and J by 0 bases, with 8 bases between. Combining the CDR3 with reference TRBV7-6 and TRBJ2-1 gives the whole variable domain GAGVSQSPRYKVTKRGQDVALRCDPISGHVSLYWYRQALGQGPEFLTYFNYEAQQDKSGLPNDRFSAERPEGSISTLTIQRTEQRDSAMYRCASSLRGSSYNEQFFGPGTRLTVL.

The V call is TRBV4-3, the J call TRBJ2-3, with 10 bases fitting TRBD2. The CDR3 spans 17 residues. J was trimmed by 4 bases and V by 4 bases; bases with no gene match: 11. Germline-derived CDR1 and CDR2 are LGHNA and YSLEER. The CDR3 region is CASSLAASGGTADTQYF. The CDR3 coding sequence is TGCGCCAGCAGCCTCGCAGCTAGCGGGGGTACAGCAGATACGCAGTATTTT.

Many counts were recorded for this clone. The chain uses TRBV5-4 and TRBJ1-6; 7 bases are a match to TRBD1. Germline V lookup: CDR1 SGHNT, CDR2 YYREEE (reference sequence). The length of the CDR3 is 15 residues. With V trimmed by 4 bases and J by 8 bases, 9 bases remained unmatched. CDR3 in amino acids: CASSDDRVSHSPLHF. The CDR3 coding sequence is TGTGCCAGCAGCGACGACAGGGTGTCGCATTCACCCCTCCACTTT. The full variable domain, with the rest looked up from reference TRBV5-4 and TRBJ1-6, is ETGVTQSPTHLIKTRGQQVTLRCSSQSGHNTVSWYQQALGQGPQFIFQYYREEENGRGNFPPRFSGLQFPNYSSELNVNALELDDSALYLCASSDDRVSHSPLHFGNGTRLTVT.

Comment on this clone: Other nucleotide sequences from this sample produce the same CDR3. The chain joins TRBV7-3 to TRBJ2-1; 7 positions match TRBD1. The V and J ends lost 5 bases and 9 bases, in that order; junction bases with no gene match: 13. The CDR3 has 15 amino acids. Germline lookup yields CDR1 SGHTA and CDR2 FQGTGA. The CDR3 region has the DNA TGTGCCAGCAGCAAACTACCGGGACAGTCCCTTGAGCAGTTCTTC. Translating it yields CASSKLPGQSLEQFF.

This clone has only a few counts. The genes are TRBV18 and TRBJ2-7; no clear D. Trimming stripped 3 bases from V and 3 bases from J, with 12 bases between. The germline CDR1 and CDR2 sequences are KGHSH and LQKENI. This CDR3 has 14 residues. The chain's CDR3 is CASSPSTPNYEQYF. In DNA, the CDR3 is TGTGCCAGCTCACCGTCGACACCAAACTACGAGCAGTACTTC.